The 21 T cell receptor beta chains in this list originate from one sample, sequenced in a study of blood T cell repertoires in COVID-19. Profiled with immunoSEQ multiplex PCR; TCRdb holds only in-frame clones, not every one. The table lists tens of thousands of clones, roughly 85% of them singletons. Material: peripheral blood. The receptor set was obtained from a man in his 60s with active or convalescent COVID-19.

The chain carries TRBV12-3 or TRBV12-4 and TRBJ1-1; maybe TRBD1 (5 bases). The V and J ends lost 5 bases and 7 bases respectively, with 11 bases between them. The CDR3 consists of 12 residues. CDR3 in DNA: TGTGCCAGCAGTGCAGGGCGGCATGAAGCTTTCTTT. It specifies CASSAGRHEAFF.

The V and J genes are TRBV28 and TRBJ1-4; 7 nucleotides align to TRBD1. CDR1 and CDR2 (germline): MDHEN, SYDVKM. V dropped 1 base and J dropped 0; count of bases not matched to a gene: 5. The length of the CDR3 is 17 residues. CDR3: CASSLLGTATTNEKLFF. The CDR3 DNA follows: TGTGCCAGCAGTTTATTAGGGACAGCCACAACTAATGAAAAACTGTTTTTT.

The chain couples TRBV28 to TRBJ1-2; weak D call: TRBD1 (6 bases). Per the germline V gene, CDR1 is MDHEN and CDR2 is SYDVKM. V shed 6 bases and J shed 4 bases, with 6 bases lying between them. This CDR3 is built from 11 residues. The CDR3 here is CASSRGYGYTF. As DNA, the CDR3 is TGTGCCAGCAGCAGGGGCTATGGCTACACCTTC.

In this sample, this clone turned up once. The chain links TRBV2 to TRBJ2-1; the D gene is possibly TRBD1 (5 bases). CDR3 size: 13 residues. V shed 10 bases and J shed 0 bases, with 10 bases lying between them. Germline V gene data show CDR1 as SNHLY and CDR2 as FYNNEI. The CDR3, as DNA: TGTGCCACAGGGCAGGGCTCCTACAATGAGCAGTTCTTC. Protein: CATGQGSYNEQFF.

This rearrangement joins TRBV11-2 to TRBJ2-7, with 7 bases matching TRBD1. J lost 2 bases, V lost 5 bases, and 6 bases had no gene match. CDR3 size: 14 residues. The germline V gene has CDR1 SGHAT and CDR2 FQNNGV. As DNA, the CDR3 is TGTGCCAGCAGCCGCAGGACAGGCACCTACGAGCAGTACTTC. Its translation: CASSRRTGTYEQYF.

The chain is built from TRBV27 and TRBJ1-2; the match to TRBD1 covers 7 bases. The V and J ends lost 8 bases and 7 bases, in that order; junction bases with no gene match: 10. From germline, CDR1 is MNHEY and CDR2 SMNVEV (reference sequence). The CDR3 loop spans 13 amino acids. This CDR3 reads CASSRDREAGYTF. CDR3 bases: TGTGCCAGCTCCCGAGACAGGGAAGCTGGCTACACCTTC.

The gene calls are TRBV10-3 and TRBJ2-3; weak D call: TRBD2 (5 bases). V lost 7 bases, J lost 4 bases, and 12 bases lay in between. Germline loops: CDR1 ENHRY, CDR2 SYGVKD. The CDR3 covers 13 residues. The CDR3 coding sequence is TGTGCCATCACCCCCGAGGGTTCAGATACGCAGTATTTT. This sequence encodes CAITPEGSDTQYF.

J is TRBJ1-1 and V is TRBV5-4; no definite D call. This CDR3 spans 14 amino acids. Germline CDR1 SGHNT, CDR2 YYREEE (reference sequence). V dropped 5 bases and J dropped 1 base, with 12 bases sitting between them. CDR3 residues: CASRRDHENTEAFF. The CDR3 region has the DNA TGTGCCAGCAGACGAGATCATGAGAACACTGAAGCTTTCTTT.

In this sample, this clone turned up a few times. The V gene is TRBV4-1, the J gene TRBJ2-1, with a weak D call TRBD2 (5 bases). The CDR3 covers 15 residues. The germline V gene encodes CDR1 MGHRA and CDR2 YSYEKL. Trimming shortened V by 4 bases and J by 0 bases, and 10 bases separated the two germline ends. CDR3 in DNA: TGCGCCAGCAGCCCACCGGCGGGCTCCTACAATGAGCAGTTCTTC. Protein sequence: CASSPPAGSYNEQFF.

The chain uses TRBV3-1 (or the pseudogene TRBV3-2) and TRBJ1-2; D remains unclear. This CDR3 comprises 16 residues. Germline V gene lookup returns CDR1 LGHDT and CDR2 YNNKEL (reference sequence). V lost 4 bases to trimming and J lost 0 bases, with 15 bases between them. CDR3 residues: CASSRTLREANYGYTF. The CDR3 coding sequence is TGTGCCAGCAGCCGAACCTTGAGGGAAGCTAACTATGGCTACACCTTC.

The chain uses TRBV30 and TRBJ1-5; possible D gene TRBD1, 6 bases. CDR1 and CDR2 from the germline V gene are GTSNPN and SVGIG (reference sequence). V was cut by 0 bases and J by 2 bases, with 11 bases left in between. The CDR3 runs to 15 residues. The CDR3 DNA is TGTGCCTGGAGTGTGAGGGGGACGGGCAATCAGCCCCAGCATTTT. Translating it yields CAWSVRGTGNQPQHF. The full variable domain, rest sourced from reference TRBV30 and TRBJ1-5, is SQTIHQWPATLVQPVGSPLSLECTVEGTSNPNLYWYRQAAGRGLQLLFYSVGIGQISSEVPQNLSASRPQDRQFILSSKKLLLSDSGFYLCAWSVRGTGNQPQHFGDGTRLSIL.

The rearrangement links TRBV5-1 to TRBJ2-7; 8 bases line up with TRBD2. This CDR3 contains 15 residues. The ends lost 4 bases at V and 5 bases at J; junction bases unmatched: 11. Germline V gives CDR1 SGHRS, CDR2 YFSETQ. The CDR3 DNA reads TGCGCCAGCAGCACCGGACTAGCTCGAGTCGACGAGCAGTACTTC. Translation gives CASSTGLARVDEQYF. The full variable domain, completed using reference TRBV5-1 and TRBJ2-7, is KAGVTQTPRYLIKTRGQQVTLSCSPISGHRSVSWYQQTPGQGLQFLFEYFSETQRNKGNFPGRFSGRQFSNSRSEMNVSTLELGDSALYLCASSTGLARVDEQYFGPGTRLTVT.

This chain links TRBV7-9 with TRBJ2-5; a possible D gene is TRBD1 (6 bases). With 3 bases removed from V and 1 base from J, the gap between germline ends came to 9 bases. CDR1 is SEHNR and CDR2 is FQNEAQ in the germline V gene (reference sequence). This CDR3 is built from 14 residues. CDR3 DNA sequence: TGTGCCAGCAGCTTTCCAGGGGCCCAAGAGACCCAGTACTTC. Its translation is CASSFPGAQETQYF.

The genes are TRBV7-3 and TRBJ2-3, with D possibly TRBD2 on 6 matching bases. The germline CDR1 and CDR2 sequences are SGHTA and FQGTGA. This CDR3 has 16 amino acids. Trimming took off 1 base at V and 4 bases at J, with 15 bases between the two ends. This CDR3 reads CASSLKASAVADTQYF. The CDR3 DNA is TGTGCCAGCAGCTTAAAGGCTAGCGCTGTTGCAGATACGCAGTATTTT.

This clone has only one observation. The chain recombines TRBV7-3 with TRBJ1-1, with 7 bases identical to TRBD1. The CDR3 sequence is 15 residues long. V shed 4 bases and J 0 bases; nucleotides not matched to a gene: 5. Germline V gene data show CDR1 as SGHTA and CDR2 as FQGTGA. Here the CDR3 DNA reads TGTGCCAGCAGCTCGGGACAGTCGATGAACACTGAAGCTTTCTTT. Protein: CASSSGQSMNTEAFF.

V usage is TRBV4-2 and J usage is TRBJ2-2; D is possibly TRBD1 (6 bases). CDR1 and CDR2 (germline): LGHNA, YNFKEQ. The V gene lost 4 bases and the J gene lost 0 bases, with 12 bases spanning the gap. This CDR3 has 16 amino acids. CDR3 DNA: TGTGCCAGCAGCCCAACCGGGACAACGAACACCGGGGAGCTGTTTTTT. It encodes CASSPTGTTNTGELFF.

CDR3 region: CASSGGRMNTEAFF. For the CDR3, the DNA is TGTGCCAGCAGTGGGGGCAGGATGAACACTGAAGCTTTCTTT. The rearrangement links TRBV2 to TRBJ1-1, with D possibly being TRBD1 (5 bases). With 4 bases removed from V and 0 bases from J, the gap between germline ends came to 9 bases. The CDR3 runs to 14 residues. Germline values: CDR1 SNHLY, CDR2 FYNNEI.

There are a few counts of this clone. The chain recombines TRBV7-2 with TRBJ2-7; 10 bases line up with TRBD1. V lost 5 bases, J lost 3 bases, and 4 bases stayed unmatched. CDR3 length: 14 amino acids. Germline-derived CDR1 and CDR2 are SGHTA and FQGNSA. The CDR3 DNA reads as TGTGCCAGCAGCCAATGGGACAGGGGCTACGAGCAGTACTTC. It specifies CASSQWDRGYEQYF.

The chain couples TRBV6-4 to TRBJ1-1; TRBD1 is a possible D gene (6 bases). The CDR3 runs 14 residues. V lost 7 bases to trimming and J lost 1 base, with 13 bases between them. The germline gives CDR1 MRHNA, CDR2 SNTAGT. In DNA form, the CDR3 reads TGTGCCAGCAAGTTGACGGGACAGAACACTGAAGCTTTCTTT. Protein sequence: CASKLTGQNTEAFF.

The J gene is TRBJ2-7, the V gene TRBV28; TRBD1 might be the D (5 bases). Germline CDR1 MDHEN, CDR2 SYDVKM. V was pared by 5 bases and J by 0 bases, with 14 bases between. The CDR3 runs to 15 residues. CDR3 sequence (DNA): TGTGCCAGCAGTCCCCGCTTGACAGCCTCCTACGAGCAGTACTTC. Translation: CASSPRLTASYEQYF.

The V and J genes are TRBV4-1 and TRBJ1-6, with 8 bases aligning to TRBD1. The J segment lost 7 bases and the V segment lost 4 bases, leaving 6 bases of the junction unmatched. The CDR3 has 15 residues. The germline V gene encodes CDR1 MGHRA and CDR2 YSYEKL. The CDR3 loop reads CASSRRGQENSPLHF. The DNA for the CDR3 is TGCGCCAGCAGCCGACGGGGACAGGAGAATTCACCCCTCCACTTT.